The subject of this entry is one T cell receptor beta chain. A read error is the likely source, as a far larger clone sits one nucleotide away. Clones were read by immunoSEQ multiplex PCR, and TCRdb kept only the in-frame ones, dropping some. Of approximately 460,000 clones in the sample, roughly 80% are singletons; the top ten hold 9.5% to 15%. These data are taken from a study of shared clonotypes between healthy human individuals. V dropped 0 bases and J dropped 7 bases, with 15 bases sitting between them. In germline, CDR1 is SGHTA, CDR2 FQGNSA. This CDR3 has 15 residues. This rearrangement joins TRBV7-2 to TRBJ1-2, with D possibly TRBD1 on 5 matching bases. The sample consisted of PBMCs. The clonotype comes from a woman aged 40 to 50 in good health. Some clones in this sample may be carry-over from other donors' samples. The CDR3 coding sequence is TGTGCCAGCAGCTTAGCACACAGGTCCAATGGTGGCTACACCTTC. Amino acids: CASSLAHRSNGGYTF.